These 8 T cell receptor beta chains were all obtained from the same sample, sequenced in a study of blood T cell repertoires in COVID-19. Produced via immunoSEQ multiplex PCR; TCRdb's table is partial and in-frame only. The sample contains around 58,000 clones, 70% to 90% of which appear only once. The sequencing input was peripheral blood. These receptors were obtained from a human donor in a cohort sampled during active COVID-19.

This clone was observed a single time. The V and J genes are TRBV7-9 and TRBJ2-2; 10 nucleotides agree with TRBD1. The germline gives CDR1 SEHNR, CDR2 FQNEAQ (reference sequence). J was trimmed by 3 bases and V by 8 bases; bases with no gene match: 9. This CDR3 region has 16 residues. CDR3 sequence: CASLIVGTGDTGELFF. For the CDR3, the DNA is TGTGCCAGCCTAATAGTCGGGACAGGGGACACCGGGGAGCTGTTTTTT.

This clone was detected only a few times. The V call is TRBV3-1 (or the pseudogene TRBV3-2), the J call TRBJ2-7; the match to TRBD2 covers 9 bases. Germline CDR1 is LGHDT and CDR2 is YNNKEL (reference sequence). The CDR3 has 16 amino acids. Germline trimming cut 2 bases from V and 0 bases from J; bases unmatched to any gene: 5. CDR3 amino acids: CASSQLPSGASYEQYF. CDR3 nucleotides: TGTGCCAGCAGCCAATTACCTAGCGGGGCCTCCTACGAGCAGTACTTC.

In its sample, this clone was seen once. This chain joins TRBV7-2 and TRBJ2-5; 10 bases are shared with TRBD2. The CDR3 runs 14 residues. Per the germline V gene, CDR1 is SGHTA and CDR2 is FQGNSA. J gave up 2 bases and V 8 bases, and 5 bases lay outside the gene matches. The CDR3 loop is CASSAGGRQETQYF. CDR3 sequence (DNA): TGTGCCAGCTCAGCGGGGGGGCGACAAGAGACCCAGTACTTC.

This clone was picked up one time. The rearrangement links TRBV9 to TRBJ1-3; D perhaps matches TRBD1 (6 bases). V lost 4 bases and J lost 2, with 10 bases in between. Germline V lookup: CDR1 SGDLS, CDR2 YYNGEE. The CDR3 has 14 amino acids. DNA of the CDR3: TGTGCCAGCAGCAAAGGGACACCTGGAAACACCATATATTTT. Translation: CASSKGTPGNTIYF.

The rearrangement joins TRBV19 to TRBJ1-2, with a possible D match to TRBD1 (6 bases). In germline, CDR1 is LNHDA, CDR2 SQIVND (reference sequence). The CDR3 totals 13 residues. Between the trimmed V and J ends, which lost 4 bases and 8 bases, there was a span of 14 bases. This CDR3 is CASSSPPRGGYTF. CDR3 bases: TGTGCCAGTAGTAGCCCCCCCAGGGGAGGCTACACCTTC.

This clone was seen a few times. The chain employs TRBV6-4 and TRBJ1-6; D is possibly TRBD1 (5 bases). The CDR3 sequence is 14 residues long. V lost 5 bases and J lost 9, with 14 bases in between. Germline loops: CDR1 MRHNA, CDR2 SNTAGT. CDR3 sequence reads: CASSRDGGFSPLHF. The CDR3 DNA reads as TGTGCCAGCAGTCGGGACGGGGGATTTTCACCCCTCCACTTT.

The chain employs TRBV6-5 and TRBJ2-3; D remains unclear. Looked up from germline, CDR1 is MNHEY and CDR2 is SVGAGI. The CDR3 loop spans 12 amino acids. V lost 6 bases, J lost 2 bases, and 6 bases lay in between. CDR3 DNA sequence: TGTGCCAGCAGGTCCAACACAGATACGCAGTATTTT. This sequence encodes CASRSNTDTQYF.

This rearrangement joins TRBV5-4 to TRBJ1-1; 7 bases line up with TRBD1. The V gene end was trimmed by 4 bases and the J gene end by 1 base; junction bases not matched to a gene: 10. The CDR3 consists of 16 residues. The V gene's germline CDR1 is SGHNT and CDR2 YYREEE (reference sequence). In DNA, the CDR3 is TGTGCCAGCAGCCCCTCTAACAGGGGAACGAACACTGAAGCTTTCTTT. Translated: CASSPSNRGTNTEAFF.